A selection of T cell receptor beta chains follows, all from one sample in a study of T cells expressing NK-cell markers. TCRdb reworked the 5' RACE reads into one entry per CDR3 protein, no DNA. Its listing shows 160,000 or so distinct CDR3 sequences. Material: blood T cells: a sorted CD56 or NKG2C T cell subset, CD4+ or CD8+ T cells, or bulk PBMC T cells (not recorded which). The receptor source for this set is a woman aged 18-69 years in good health. The CDR3 runs from the conserved cysteine through the conserved F or W. Fields, in order: J gene, CDR3 length, V gene, CDR3 protein.

TRBJ2-7 15 TRBV15 CATSRDAVKGYEQYF
TRBJ1-3 14 TRBV5-1 CASSLGISGNTIYF
TRBJ1-6 13 TRBV12-3/TRBV12-4 CASSLRSASSLHF
TRBJ1-2 13 TRBV25-1 CASSPTGVNGYTF
TRBJ1-4 14 TRBV15 CATSRDRRNEKLFF
TRBJ1-4 14 TRBV29-1 CSVVQDATNEKLFF
TRBJ2-3 14 TRBV10-3 CAIRGSTGADTQYF
TRBJ1-6 17 TRBV19 CASRPKGQGTGNSPLHF
TRBJ2-6 16 TRBV28 CASTTRIRTGANVLTF
TRBJ2-2 13 TRBV28 CASGDLVTGELFF
TRBJ2-5 16 TRBV5-1 CASSHSTGGVSETQYF
TRBJ2-7 13 TRBV4-1 CASSQGVVVEQYF
TRBJ2-3 16 TRBV20-1 CSAGRLAGASTDTQYF
TRBJ1-6 16 TRBV5-5 CASSFLVGAYNSPLHF
TRBJ2-2 14 TRBV13 CASSLPANTGELFF
TRBJ2-3 16 TRBV9 CASSVGVGQTTDTQYF